This TCR beta chain was profiled in a study of T-cell memory formation after mild COVID-19. Study results and caveats: Cross-reactive memory seemingly joined, as some responding clones were found in pre-infection memory. A balance of CD4 and CD8 characterized clones contracting day 15 to 85, whereas later expanders leaned CD4+.

Sample barcodes and UMIs were carried by the TCR alpha and TCR beta cDNA libraries that 5'RACE generated with constant-segment primers. TCRdb re-derived calls from the 5' RACE reads in MiXCR, one entry per CDR3 protein. This sample carries more than 450,000 distinct CDR3 sequences, under 20% of them seen once, and the ten largest clones take 12%. Notes on this clonotype: Its antigen is unidentified.

In germline, CDR1 is SGHVS, CDR2 FQNEAQ. The V end was cut by 3 bases, the J end by 3 bases, with 9 bases between. This CDR3 comprises 14 residues. Sequencing was carried out using PBMCs or a T cell subset sorted from them (not recorded which). This rearrangement joins TRBV7-8 to TRBJ1-5; no firm D call. This receptor was taken from an adult woman who had mild COVID-19 (a few samples of this study predate the infection). Cell type and time point are not known. CDR3 coding DNA: TGTGCCAGCAGCTTTTCAACCTTCAATCAGCCCCAGCATTTT. Protein: CASSFSTFNQPQHF.